This TCR delta chain derives from a study of Vδ1+ human thymocytes. General study findings and limits: Thymic TRG and TRD repertoires appeared highly polyclonal.

The count of this clone is one. Its matching antigen is unknown. A clone one base away is much larger, so this may be a read error. Thymocytes were sorted as CD3+ TCRVdelta1+ TCRVdelta2- after alphabeta T cell depletion. RNA was extracted from the cells and then reverse transcribed. Multiplex PCR used pooled V-gene forward primers and a constant-region reverse primer to amplify CDR3s. TCRdb applied CATT to the multiplex PCR reads for clone calling. The data hold tens of thousands of delta-chain clones, with 15% to 20% observed a single time. V was shortened by 4 bases and J by 4 bases, with 14 bases between the two germline ends. Per the germline V gene, CDR1 is NSMFDY and CDR2 is ISSIKDK. This CDR3 region has 13 residues.

This TCR came from a boy under two years old who had congenital heart surgery. What was sequenced was Vdelta1+ gamma-delta thymocytes from the thymus. Subset here: FACS-sorted CD3+ TCRalphabeta- TCRVdelta1+ TCRVdelta2- thymocytes. The chain couples TRAV29/DV5 to TRDJ1; D call uncertain. The CDR3, as DNA: TGTGCAGCACCCACGCCTTTGTTCGATAAACTCATCTTT. Protein product: CAAPTPLFDKLIF.